The subject of this entry is one T cell receptor beta chain. This clone's antigen is unknown. Base qualities were left out, and no much larger clone turns up one base away. Each collaborating institution followed its own protocols to collect whole blood in K2EDTA tubes. For TCRbeta analysis, collaborators shipped samples in one of three forms: frozen whole blood, isolated PBMCs, or DNA extracted from either of those sample types. The V and J ends are trimmed by 5 bases and 7 bases, leaving 11 bases between them. Inclusive of the bounding cysteine and phenylalanine, the CDR3 is 12 residues long. Only the CDR3 part of the read is kept: 36 bases, read in frame from the first base. CDR1 and CDR2, looked up from the germline V gene, are KGHSH and LQKENI. The immunoSEQ Assay, a bias-controlled multiplex PCR, was used to amplify TCRbeta CDR3 regions from genomic DNA. Concerning the study's data processing: Nucleated cell counts per sample were estimated from amplification of reference gene primers within the assay. Sequence reads were collapsed and filtered to measure the absolute abundance of every unique TCRbeta CDR3 rearrangement. Productive Simpson clonality was computed per sample as the square root of Simpson's diversity index over productive rearrangements. This immuneACCESS table, as held by TCRdb, lists in-frame sequences with V and J called but not all clones. Of the missing ones, under half trace to an unresolved V gene in checked studies; the others have no known cause. Clone size and the V and J calls come from that table; the DNA yielded D and trimming. Counted in this sample were about 140,000 clones; 75% to 90% of them appeared once. The biggest ten clones account for 2% to 3% of the sample.

The data are from a study of blood T cell repertoires in COVID-19 (TCRdb year 2020). Background on the whole study: Samples from collaborators originated in the United States, Italy and Spain and spanned both the acute and convalescent phases of COVID-19. Deeply sampled blood TCRbeta repertoires from subjects exposed to, actively infected with, or recovered from COVID-19 were included in the dataset. Where HLA class I and class II types were available, the types were taken from metadata supplied by the sample provider, not from assay-based typing. The material from the prospective study consisted of cDNA or gDNA derived from T cells, B-cell-depleted T cells, or PBMCs. The repertoires were released in a freely available public database meant as a resource for research on the immune response to SARS-CoV-2. Sample metadata almost always included a de-identified subject ID, COVID-19 status, age in years and sex. The samples were drawn from two sources: the first 160 participants of the ongoing ImmuneRACE study, and 950 to 1,500 subjects contributed by 6 global collaborators.

On the study overall, not on this receptor specifically: Clinical and demographic metadata were provided uncurated, with the amount varying by source and participant.

The chain is assembled from TRBV18 and TRBJ1-2; no D gene is confidently identified. This TCR was sampled from a man aged 50 to 60 with active COVID-19. The sample was peripheral blood. This receptor carries the CDR3 CASSAREVGYTF. The DNA sequence is as follows: TGTGCCAGCTCAGCGCGGGAGGTTGGCTACACCTTC.